The entry below gives a single T cell receptor beta chain sequence along with its context. Other DNA sequences from this sample encode an identical CDR3 as well. This sample was included in a study of control samples from healthy donors and cancer patients. In germline, CDR1 is SGHRS, CDR2 YFSETQ. The CDR3 has 15 amino acids. Between the trimmed V and J ends, which lost 1 base and 0 bases, there was a span of 8 bases. Assay: immunoSEQ multiplex PCR; the TCRdb copy retains only in-frame clones and omits some. The sample consists of more than 60,000 clones, roughly 90% of them appearing once. The sequence derives from a woman aged 50 to 65 with colorectal cancer. The sample taken for sequencing was PBMCs. The rearrangement uses TRBV5-1 and TRBJ1-3; TRBD1 might be the D (5 bases). The CDR3 nucleotides are TGCGCCAGCAGCTTGCAGGGCGACTCTGGAAACACCATATATTTT. Its translation: CASSLQGDSGNTIYF.